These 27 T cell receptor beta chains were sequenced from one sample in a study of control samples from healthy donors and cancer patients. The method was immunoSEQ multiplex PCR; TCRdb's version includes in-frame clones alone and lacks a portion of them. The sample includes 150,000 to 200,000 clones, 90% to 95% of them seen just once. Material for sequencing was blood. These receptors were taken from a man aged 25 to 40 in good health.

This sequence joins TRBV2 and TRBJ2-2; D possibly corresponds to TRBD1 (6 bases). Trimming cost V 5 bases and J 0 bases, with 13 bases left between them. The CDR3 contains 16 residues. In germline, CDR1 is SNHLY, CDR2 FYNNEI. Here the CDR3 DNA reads TGTGCCAGCAGTTCTACCTCAGGGGCGAACACCGGGGAGCTGTTTTTT. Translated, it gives CASSSTSGANTGELFF.

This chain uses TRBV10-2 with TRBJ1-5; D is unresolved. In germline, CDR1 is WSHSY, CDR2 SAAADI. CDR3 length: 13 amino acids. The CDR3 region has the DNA TGCGCATCCCAATGGAGGGTTAATCAGCCCCAGCATTTT. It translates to CASQWRVNQPQHF.

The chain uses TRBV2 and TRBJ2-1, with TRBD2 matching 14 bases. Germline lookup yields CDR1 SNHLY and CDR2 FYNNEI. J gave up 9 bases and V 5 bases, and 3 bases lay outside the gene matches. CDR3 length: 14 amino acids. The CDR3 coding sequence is TGTGCCAGCAGTCAGACTAGCGGGAGGGGTGAGCAGTTCTTC. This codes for CASSQTSGRGEQFF.

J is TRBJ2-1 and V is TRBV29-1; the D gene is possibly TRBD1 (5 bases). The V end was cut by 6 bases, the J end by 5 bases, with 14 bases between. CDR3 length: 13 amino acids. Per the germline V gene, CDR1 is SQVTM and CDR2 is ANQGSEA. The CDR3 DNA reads TGCAGCGTAGCAAGGGGTTATAACAATGAGCAGTTCTTC. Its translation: CSVARGYNNEQFF.

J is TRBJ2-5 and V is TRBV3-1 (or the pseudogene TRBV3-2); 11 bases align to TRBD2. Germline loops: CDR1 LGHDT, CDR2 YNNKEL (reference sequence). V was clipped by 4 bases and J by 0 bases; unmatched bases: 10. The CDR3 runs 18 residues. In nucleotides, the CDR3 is TGTGCCAGCAGCCGTGTGACTAGCGGGGAATGGTACCAAGAGACCCAGTACTTC. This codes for CASSRVTSGEWYQETQYF.

This chain's CDR3 is CATIETGGEKLFF. CDR3 nucleotides: TGTGCCACTATCGAGACGGGGGGAGAAAAACTGTTTTTT. The chain uses TRBV11-2 and TRBJ1-4, with D possibly matching TRBD1 (5 bases). The V gene's germline CDR1 is SGHAT and CDR2 FQNNGV. The CDR3 sequence is 13 residues long. The V and J ends lost 10 bases and 8 bases respectively, with 17 bases between them.

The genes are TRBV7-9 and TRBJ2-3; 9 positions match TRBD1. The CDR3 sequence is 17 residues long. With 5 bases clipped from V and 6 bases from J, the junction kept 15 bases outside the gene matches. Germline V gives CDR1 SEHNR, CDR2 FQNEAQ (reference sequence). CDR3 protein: CASSLGQGRVRGDTQYF. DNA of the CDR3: TGTGCCAGCAGCCTGGGACAGGGAAGGGTCCGAGGGGATACGCAGTATTTT.

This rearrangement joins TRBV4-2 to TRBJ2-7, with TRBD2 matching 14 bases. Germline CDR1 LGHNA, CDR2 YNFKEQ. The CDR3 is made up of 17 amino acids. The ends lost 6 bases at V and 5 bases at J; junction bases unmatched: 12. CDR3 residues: CASSTGLAGGKAHEQYF. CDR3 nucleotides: TGTGCCAGCAGTACAGGACTAGCGGGGGGTAAAGCCCACGAGCAGTACTTC.

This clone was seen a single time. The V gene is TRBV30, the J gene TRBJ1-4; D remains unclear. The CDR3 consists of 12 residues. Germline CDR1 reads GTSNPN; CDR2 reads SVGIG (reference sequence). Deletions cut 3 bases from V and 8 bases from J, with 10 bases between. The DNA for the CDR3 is TGTGCCTGGAGAAGGGTTGGCGAAAAACTGTTTTTT. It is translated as CAWRRVGEKLFF.

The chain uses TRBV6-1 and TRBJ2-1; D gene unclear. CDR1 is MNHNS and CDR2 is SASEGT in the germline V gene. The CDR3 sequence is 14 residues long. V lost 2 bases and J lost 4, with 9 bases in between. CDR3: CASSEIWPYNEQFF. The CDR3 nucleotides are TGTGCCAGCAGTGAAATTTGGCCGTACAATGAGCAGTTCTTC.

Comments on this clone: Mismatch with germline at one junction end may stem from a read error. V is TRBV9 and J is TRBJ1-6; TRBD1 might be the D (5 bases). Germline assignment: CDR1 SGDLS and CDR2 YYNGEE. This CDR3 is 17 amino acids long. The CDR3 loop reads CATSAAGGGAYNSPLHF. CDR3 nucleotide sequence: TGTGCCACCAGCGCCGCGGGGGGGGGAGCCTATAATTCACCCCTCCACTTT.

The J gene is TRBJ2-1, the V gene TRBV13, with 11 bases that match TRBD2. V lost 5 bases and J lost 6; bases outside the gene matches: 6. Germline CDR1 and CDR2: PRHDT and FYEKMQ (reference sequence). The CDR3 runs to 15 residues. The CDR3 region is CASSPAGLAANEQFF. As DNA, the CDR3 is TGTGCCAGCAGCCCCGCGGGACTAGCGGCCAATGAGCAGTTCTTC.

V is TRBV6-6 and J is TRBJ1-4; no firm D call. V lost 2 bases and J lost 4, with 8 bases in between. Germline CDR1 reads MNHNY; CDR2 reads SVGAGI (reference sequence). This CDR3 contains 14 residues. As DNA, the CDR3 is TGTGCCAGCAGTTACCCCCCAGTTAATGAAAAACTGTTTTTT. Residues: CASSYPPVNEKLFF.

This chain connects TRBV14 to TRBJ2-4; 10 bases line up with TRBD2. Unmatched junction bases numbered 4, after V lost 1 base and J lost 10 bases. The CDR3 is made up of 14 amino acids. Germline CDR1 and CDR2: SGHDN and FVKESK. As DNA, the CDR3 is TGTGCCAGCAGCCAAGGCCTAGCGGGAGTAATTCAGTACTTC. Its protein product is CASSQGLAGVIQYF.

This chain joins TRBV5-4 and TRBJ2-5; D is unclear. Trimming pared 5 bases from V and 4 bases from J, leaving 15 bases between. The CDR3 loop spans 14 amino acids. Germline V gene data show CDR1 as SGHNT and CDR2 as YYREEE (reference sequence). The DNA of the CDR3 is TGTGCCAGCAGGGGAAAAGGGTTAGGAGAGACCCAGTACTTC. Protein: CASRGKGLGETQYF.

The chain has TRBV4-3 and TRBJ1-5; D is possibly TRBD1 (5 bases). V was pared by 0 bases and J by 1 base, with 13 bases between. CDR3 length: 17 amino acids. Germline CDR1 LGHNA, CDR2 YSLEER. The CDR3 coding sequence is TGCGCCAGCAGCCAAGATCCCCAGGGAGGAAGCAATCAGCCCCAGCATTTT. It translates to CASSQDPQGGSNQPQHF.

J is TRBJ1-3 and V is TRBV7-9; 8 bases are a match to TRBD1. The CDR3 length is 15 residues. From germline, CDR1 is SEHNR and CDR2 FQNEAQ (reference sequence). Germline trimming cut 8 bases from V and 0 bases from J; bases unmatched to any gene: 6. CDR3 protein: CASGGQAASGNTIYF. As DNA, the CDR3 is TGTGCCAGCGGGGGACAGGCGGCCTCTGGAAACACCATATATTTT.

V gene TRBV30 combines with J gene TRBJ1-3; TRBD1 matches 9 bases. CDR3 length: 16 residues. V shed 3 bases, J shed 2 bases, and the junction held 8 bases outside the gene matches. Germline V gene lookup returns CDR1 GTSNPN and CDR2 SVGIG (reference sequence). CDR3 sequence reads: CAWSRTGGRAGNTIYF. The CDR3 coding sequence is TGTGCCTGGAGCCGTACAGGGGGCAGAGCTGGAAACACCATATATTTT.

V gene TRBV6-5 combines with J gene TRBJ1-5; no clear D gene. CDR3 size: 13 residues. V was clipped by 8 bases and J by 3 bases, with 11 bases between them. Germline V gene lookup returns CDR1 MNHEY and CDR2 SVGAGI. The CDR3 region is CASGQRHNQPQHF. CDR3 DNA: TGTGCCAGCGGGCAGAGGCACAATCAGCCCCAGCATTTT.

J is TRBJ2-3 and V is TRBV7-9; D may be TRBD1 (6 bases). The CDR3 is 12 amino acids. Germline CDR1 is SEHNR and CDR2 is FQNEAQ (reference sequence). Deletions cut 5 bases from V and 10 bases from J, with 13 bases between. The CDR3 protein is CASSRGGPSQYF. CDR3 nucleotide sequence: TGTGCCAGCAGCCGAGGGGGTCCCTCGCAGTATTTT.

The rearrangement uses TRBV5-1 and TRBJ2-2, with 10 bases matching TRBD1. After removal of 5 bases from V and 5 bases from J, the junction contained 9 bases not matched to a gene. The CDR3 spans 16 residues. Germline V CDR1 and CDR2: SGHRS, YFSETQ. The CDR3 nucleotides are TGCGCCAGCAGGGGGACAGGGGCTAGAAGTACCGGGGAGCTGTTTTTT. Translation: CASRGTGARSTGELFF.

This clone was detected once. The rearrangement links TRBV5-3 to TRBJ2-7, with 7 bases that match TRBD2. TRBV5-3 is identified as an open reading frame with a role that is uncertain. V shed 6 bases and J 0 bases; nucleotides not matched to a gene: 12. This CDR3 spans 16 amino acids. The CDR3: CARIRLCGGSSYEQYF. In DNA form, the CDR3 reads TGTGCCAGAATCCGATTGTGCGGGGGAAGCTCCTACGAGCAGTACTTC.

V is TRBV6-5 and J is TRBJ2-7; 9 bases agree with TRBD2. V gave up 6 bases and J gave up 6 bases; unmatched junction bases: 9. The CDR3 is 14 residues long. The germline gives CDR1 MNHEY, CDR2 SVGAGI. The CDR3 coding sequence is TGTGCCAGCAGATCCTTAGCGGGAGCGGCCGAGCAGTACTTC. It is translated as CASRSLAGAAEQYF.

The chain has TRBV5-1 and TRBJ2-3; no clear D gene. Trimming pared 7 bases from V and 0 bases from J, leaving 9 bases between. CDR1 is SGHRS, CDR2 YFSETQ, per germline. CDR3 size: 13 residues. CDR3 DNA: TGCGCCAGCCGAGGCGACAGCACAGATACGCAGTATTTT. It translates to CASRGDSTDTQYF.

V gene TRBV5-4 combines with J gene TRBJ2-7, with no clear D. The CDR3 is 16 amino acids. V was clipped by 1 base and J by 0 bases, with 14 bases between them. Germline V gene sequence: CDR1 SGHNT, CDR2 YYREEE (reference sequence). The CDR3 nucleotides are TGTGCCAGCAGCTTGCCAGCGACAATCCCCTCCTACGAGCAGTACTTC. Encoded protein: CASSLPATIPSYEQYF.

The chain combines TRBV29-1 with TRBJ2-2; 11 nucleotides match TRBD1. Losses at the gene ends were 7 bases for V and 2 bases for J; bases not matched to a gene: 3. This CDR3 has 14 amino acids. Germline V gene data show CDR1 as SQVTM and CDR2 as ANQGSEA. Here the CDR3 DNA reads TGCAGCGGCAGGACAGGGGGCAACACCGGGGAGCTGTTTTTT. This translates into CSGRTGGNTGELFF.

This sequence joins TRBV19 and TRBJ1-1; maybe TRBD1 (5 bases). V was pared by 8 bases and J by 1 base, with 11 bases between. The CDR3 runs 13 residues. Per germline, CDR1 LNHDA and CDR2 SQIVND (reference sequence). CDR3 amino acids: CASRGRQNTEAFF. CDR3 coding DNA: TGTGCCAGTCGGGGACGGCAGAACACTGAAGCTTTCTTT.